This passage covers 30 T cell receptor beta chains from one sample sequenced in a study of shared clonotypes between healthy human individuals. The assay was immunoSEQ multiplex PCR, and TCRdb's table has in-frame clones only and misses some. The table lists approximately 1,000,000 clones, 70% to 80% of them singletons, with 0.4% to 0.55% in the top ten. The material sequenced was memory CD4+ T cells from PBMCs. The subset: CD45RA-negative fraction. These receptor sequences come from a man in his late teens or twenties in good health. Some clones in this sample may be carry-over from other donors' samples.

For this clone: Other DNA sequences within the sample encode an identical CDR3. The rearrangement links TRBV9 to TRBJ2-3; 7 positions agree with TRBD1. Germline V gives CDR1 SGDLS, CDR2 YYNGEE. This CDR3 contains 16 residues. Germline trimming cut 0 bases from V and 0 bases from J; bases unmatched to any gene: 4. In DNA form, the CDR3 reads TGTGCCAGCAGCGTAGGACAGGGAAGAAGCACAGATACGCAGTATTTT. Its protein product is CASSVGQGRSTDTQYF.

This clone appeared a few times. This chain links TRBV29-1 with TRBJ2-7; D may be TRBD2 (6 bases). The CDR3 has 12 amino acids. Germline CDR1 reads SQVTM; CDR2 reads ANQGSEA. Trimming removed 2 bases from V and 5 bases from J, with 10 bases in between. CDR3 DNA sequence: TGCAGCGTTGAACGACTAGGCAACGAGCAGTACTTC. Protein sequence: CSVERLGNEQYF.

This clone was seen only a few times. This CDR3 is also generated by other DNA sequences in the sample. The CDR3 spells CASSLKASGSETQYF. CDR3 sequence (DNA): TGTGCCAGCAGCTTGAAGGCTAGCGGGAGCGAGACCCAGTACTTC. The rearrangement links TRBV5-4 to TRBJ2-5; 10 bases are a match to TRBD2. Looked up from germline, CDR1 is SGHNT and CDR2 is YYREEE (reference sequence). V trimming: 1 base; J trimming: 5 bases; junction bases outside the gene matches: 5. The CDR3 has 15 residues.

The chain employs TRBV18 and TRBJ2-3; D unresolved. CDR3 length: 11 residues. The germline V gene has CDR1 KGHSH and CDR2 LQKENI. The V end was cut by 5 bases, the J end by 5 bases, with 5 bases between. CDR3 sequence (DNA): TGTGCCAGCTCATCCAAAGATACGCAGTATTTT. Protein sequence: CASSSKDTQYF.

The genes are TRBV7-2 and TRBJ2-5; no firm D call. Germline CDR1 SGHTA, CDR2 FQGNSA. The CDR3 runs to 14 residues. V lost 1 base and J 9 bases, leaving 15 bases between the germline ends. The CDR3 loop reads CASSLGTSPGAQYF. DNA for the CDR3: TGTGCCAGCAGCTTAGGGACCTCCCCTGGTGCCCAGTACTTC.

V usage is TRBV7-2 and J usage is TRBJ1-5; D unclear. V lost 7 bases, J lost 5 bases, and 12 bases lay in between. The length of the CDR3 is 13 residues. Germline V lookup: CDR1 SGHTA, CDR2 FQGNSA. In DNA, the CDR3 is TGTGCCAGCACCCCGGGCAGACATCAGCCCCAGCATTTT. Translated, it gives CASTPGRHQPQHF.

This chain connects TRBV19 to TRBJ2-3, with D unclear. Trimming left V 1 base short and J 4 bases short, with 12 bases between. The CDR3 loop spans 15 amino acids. CDR1 is LNHDA, CDR2 SQIVND, per germline (reference sequence). CDR3 region: CASSIALSFADTQYF. The CDR3 region has the DNA TGTGCCAGTAGTATAGCCCTCTCTTTCGCAGATACGCAGTATTTT.

The rearrangement links TRBV4-1 to TRBJ2-3; 10 positions agree with TRBD2. From germline, CDR1 is MGHRA and CDR2 YSYEKL. This CDR3 has 18 residues. Trimming removed 1 base from V and 4 bases from J; junction bases left unmatched: 11. DNA of the CDR3: TGCGCCAGCAGCCAAGTGCCCTCCGGGACTAGCGTTTCAGATACGCAGTATTTT. Translation: CASSQVPSGTSVSDTQYF.

This clone showed up just a few times. At the DNA level, this CDR3 is encoded by other sequences in the same sample as well. The V and J genes are TRBV28 and TRBJ1-5; 8 bases map to TRBD1. V lost 5 bases and J lost 1; bases outside the gene matches: 4. Germline assignment: CDR1 MDHEN and CDR2 SYDVKM. The CDR3 runs 15 residues. This chain's CDR3 is CASSPRTGSNQPQHF. The CDR3 bases are TGTGCCAGCAGTCCTAGGACAGGGAGCAATCAGCCCCAGCATTTT.

With regard to this clone: Other DNA sequences from this sample encode an identical CDR3 as well. This sequence joins TRBV29-1 and TRBJ1-1; 7 nucleotides agree with TRBD1. Germline V CDR1 and CDR2: SQVTM, ANQGSEA. The CDR3 loop spans 14 amino acids. V was pared by 3 bases and J by 0 bases, with 4 bases of the junction left unmatched. For the CDR3, the DNA is TGCAGCGTTGAGGGACAGTACCTGAACACTGAAGCTTTCTTT. This gives the protein CSVEGQYLNTEAFF.

This chain joins TRBV19 and TRBJ1-5; D gene unclear. Trimming took 10 bases from V and 3 from J, leaving 10 bases between them. Germline V CDR1 and CDR2: LNHDA, SQIVND (reference sequence). This CDR3 is built from 12 residues. This CDR3 reads CATGVFNQPQHF. CDR3 in DNA: TGTGCCACCGGGGTCTTCAATCAGCCCCAGCATTTT.

The chain has TRBV28 and TRBJ1-5, with 8 bases matching TRBD1. Looked up from germline, CDR1 is MDHEN and CDR2 is SYDVKM. There are 14 residues in the CDR3. Germline trimming cut 6 bases from V and 3 bases from J; bases unmatched to any gene: 4. This chain's CDR3 is CASSAGQVNQPQHF. As DNA, the CDR3 is TGTGCCAGCAGCGCGGGACAGGTCAATCAGCCCCAGCATTTT.

The V call is TRBV19, the J call TRBJ1-1; weak D call: TRBD1 (6 bases). V was clipped by 5 bases and J by 1 base, with 11 bases between them. Germline CDR1 is LNHDA and CDR2 is SQIVND (reference sequence). The CDR3 sequence is 14 residues long. The CDR3 region has the DNA TGTGCCAGTAGTCAGGGGTATAAGAACACTGAAGCTTTCTTT. Its translation is CASSQGYKNTEAFF.

This clone turned up a few times. This chain uses TRBV21-1 with TRBJ2-2. TRBV21-1 is noted as a pseudogene. The CDR3 has 13 amino acids. In nucleotides, the CDR3 is TGTGCCAGCAGCAAAGGCTCTACCGGGGAGCTGTTTTTT. This codes for CASSKGSTGELFF.

The rearrangement links TRBV28 to TRBJ2-5, with 9 nucleotides matching TRBD2. Germline values: CDR1 MDHEN, CDR2 SYDVKM. This CDR3 comprises 14 residues. Trimming removed 6 bases from V and 4 bases from J; junction bases left unmatched: 6. The CDR3: CASRDSGSGETQYF. The CDR3 DNA is TGTGCCAGCAGGGATAGCGGGAGCGGAGAGACCCAGTACTTC.

The CDR3 loop is CASRPTASSGANVLTF. The CDR3 DNA follows: TGCGCCAGCAGACCGACAGCTTCCTCTGGGGCCAACGTCCTGACTTTC. This chain uses TRBV23-1 with TRBJ2-6; possibly TRBD1 for D (5 bases). TRBV23-1 is recorded as an ORF, its role being uncertain. This CDR3 is 16 amino acids long. Trimming cost V 6 bases and J 0 bases, with 12 bases left between them.

The chain combines TRBV5-1 with TRBJ2-2; 11 bases line up with TRBD2. Germline V gives CDR1 SGHRS, CDR2 YFSETQ. V shed 0 bases, J shed 5 bases, and the junction held 6 bases outside the gene matches. The CDR3 is made up of 17 amino acids. This CDR3 is CASSLAGLAGGTGELFF. The CDR3 bases are TGCGCCAGCAGCTTGGCCGGGCTAGCGGGAGGTACCGGGGAGCTGTTTTTT.

Worth noting for this clone: Other DNA sequences in this sample translate to the same CDR3. This chain links TRBV28 with TRBJ1-2; TRBD1 matches 8 bases. The CDR3 has 13 residues. Germline lookup yields CDR1 MDHEN and CDR2 SYDVKM. V was pared by 6 bases and J by 8 bases, with 8 bases of the junction left unmatched. In nucleotides, the CDR3 is TGTGCCAGCAGCTTGAGGACAGGGAGCGGCTACACCTTC. Amino acid sequence: CASSLRTGSGYTF.

This clone appeared a few times. This rearrangement joins TRBV7-3 to TRBJ2-1; D might be TRBD2 (6 bases). V was shortened by 3 bases and J by 10 bases, with 19 bases between the two germline ends. Germline CDR1 SGHTA, CDR2 FQGTGA. This CDR3 is built from 15 residues. This CDR3 reads CASSFTNPGVGEQFF. The DNA of the CDR3 is TGTGCCAGCAGCTTCACAAATCCGGGAGTAGGGGAGCAGTTCTTC. Based on the CDR3 plus reference TRBV7-3 and TRBJ2-1, the full variable domain is GAGVSQTPSNKVTEKGKYVELRCDPISGHTALYWYRQSLGQGPEFLIYFQGTGAADDSGLPNDRFFAVRPEGSVSTLKIQRTERGDSAVYLCASSFTNPGVGEQFFGPGTRLTVL.

The chain links TRBV6-5 to TRBJ1-5; no reliable D call. This CDR3 comprises 13 residues. Germline V gene lookup returns CDR1 MNHEY and CDR2 SVGAGI. Deletions cut 7 bases from V and 1 base from J, with 8 bases between. The CDR3 region has the DNA TGTGCCAGCAAGGTGGGAAGCAATCAGCCCCAGCATTTT. Amino acid sequence: CASKVGSNQPQHF.

This clone was observed a handful of times. This may stem from a read error, because a much larger clone lies one nucleotide away. This CDR3 is also generated by other DNA sequences in the sample. V is TRBV5-1 and J is TRBJ1-5; possibly TRBD1 for D (5 bases). The germline V and J ends were trimmed by 1 base and 5 bases, with 7 bases remaining between them. Germline CDR1 is SGHRS and CDR2 is YFSETQ. The CDR3 consists of 13 residues. CDR3 nucleotides: TGCGCCAGCAGCTTGCTGGGGGATCAGCCCCAGCATTTT. This codes for CASSLLGDQPQHF.

The genes are TRBV28 and TRBJ2-5, with a weak D call TRBD1 (5 bases). The CDR3 is 12 residues long. The ends were cut back, 3 bases at V and 4 bases at J, with 6 bases in the middle. CDR1 and CDR2 (germline): MDHEN, SYDVKM. The CDR3 region is CASSFQGETQYF. The CDR3 DNA sequence: TGTGCCAGCAGTTTCCAGGGAGAGACCCAGTACTTC.

The chain is built from TRBV19 and TRBJ2-5, with 7 bases identical to TRBD1. V was pared by 2 bases and J by 4 bases, with 1 base of the junction left unmatched. Per the germline V gene, CDR1 is LNHDA and CDR2 is SQIVND (reference sequence). The CDR3 runs 13 residues. CDR3 nucleotide sequence: TGTGCCAGTAGTATACAGGGGGTAGAGACCCAGTACTTC. This translates into CASSIQGVETQYF.

This sequence joins TRBV5-1 and TRBJ2-3; tentatively, D is TRBD2 (6 bases). The CDR3 extends over 13 amino acids. Germline CDR1 SGHRS, CDR2 YFSETQ. V lost 7 bases to trimming and J lost 2 bases, with 11 bases between them. The chain's CDR3 is CASGPGLTDTQYF. The CDR3 DNA reads TGCGCCAGCGGCCCGGGACTCACAGATACGCAGTATTTT.

V and J are TRBV18 and TRBJ1-3, with D unresolved. The CDR3 has 15 amino acids. The germline CDR1 and CDR2 sequences are KGHSH and LQKENI. V lost 0 bases to trimming and J lost 4 bases, with 10 bases between them. The CDR3 region has the DNA TGTGCCAGCTCACCACCGCGGGGAGAGGGAAACACCATATATTTT. The encoded protein is CASSPPRGEGNTIYF.

The chain links TRBV5-1 to TRBJ2-3; D is possibly TRBD1 (6 bases). Per germline, CDR1 SGHRS and CDR2 YFSETQ. The V gene lost 4 bases and the J gene lost 2 bases, with 8 bases spanning the gap. CDR3 length equals 13 residues. DNA for the CDR3: TGCGCCAGCAGCCAGGGGACCACAGATACGCAGTATTTT. This sequence encodes CASSQGTTDTQYF.

This chain joins TRBV27 and TRBJ1-4; 7 nucleotides match TRBD1. The V gene's germline CDR1 is MNHEY and CDR2 SMNVEV (reference sequence). The CDR3 runs to 17 residues. The J segment lost 4 bases and the V segment lost 6 bases, leaving 14 bases of the junction unmatched. CDR3 region: CASRPGGGRRDNEKLFF. The CDR3 coding sequence is TGTGCCAGCAGACCCGGAGGGGGCCGGAGGGATAATGAAAAACTGTTTTTT. The full variable domain, rest sourced from reference TRBV27 and TRBJ1-4, is EAQVTQNPRYLITVTGKKLTVTCSQNMNHEYMSWYRQDPGLGLRQIYYSMNVEVTDKGDVPEGYKVSRKEKRNFPLILESPSPNQTSLYFCASRPGGGRRDNEKLFFGSGTQLSVL.

The rearrangement joins TRBV4-1 to TRBJ2-3; 10 bases are shared with TRBD2. Trimming cost V 1 base and J 3 bases; bases outside gene matches: 7. Germline V lookup: CDR1 MGHRA, CDR2 YSYEKL. The CDR3 runs 17 residues. DNA of the CDR3: TGCGCCAGCAGCCAAGGAACCCTAGCGGGAGTGACAGATACGCAGTATTTT. This gives the protein CASSQGTLAGVTDTQYF.

The gene calls are TRBV28 and TRBJ2-1, with D tentatively TRBD2 (5 bases). CDR1 is MDHEN, CDR2 SYDVKM, per germline. Trimming pared 7 bases from V and 6 bases from J, leaving 19 bases between. The CDR3 has 15 residues. The CDR3 DNA reads TGTGCCAGCAATCTAGCCTCCTATAGCGCCAATGAGCAGTTCTTC. Amino acids: CASNLASYSANEQFF.

This chain joins TRBV18 and TRBJ2-7; 8 bases are a match to TRBD1. Germline trimming cut 2 bases from V and 2 bases from J; bases unmatched to any gene: 11. In germline, CDR1 is KGHSH, CDR2 LQKENI. This CDR3 contains 17 residues. CDR3: CASSPRGATGGTYEQYF. The CDR3 nucleotides read TGTGCCAGCTCACCAAGAGGGGCCACAGGGGGGACCTACGAGCAGTACTTC.